The source of this T cell receptor beta chain is a study of OX40 agonist ivuxolimab in advanced cancers. Background on the study: Patient treatment consisted of intravenous ivuxolimab administration every 2 weeks at 0.01 to 10 mg/kg. General observations from the study: There were, on average, more expanded clones in CD8+ T cells than in CD4+. Circulating CD4+ and CD8+ T cells showed clonal expansion by week 6 at 0.1 to 3.0 mg/kg.

Sequenced by immunoSEQ multiplex PCR; TCRdb stores in-frame clones only, minus some. The sample has 50,000 to 85,000 clones; around four fifths are singletons. Comments on this clone: What it binds is unknown.

This CDR3 contains 17 residues. The germline CDR1 and CDR2 sequences are SGHVS and FQNEAQ. The V and J ends lost 1 base and 0 bases, in that order; junction bases with no gene match: 5. The source was CD4+ or CD8+ T cells sorted from blood, collected in a trial of the OX40 agonist ivuxolimab. The source is an adult with an advanced solid tumor such as melanoma, head and neck, liver or kidney cancer. This chain uses TRBV7-8 with TRBJ2-2; the match to TRBD1 covers 7 bases. The CDR3 coding sequence is TGTGCCAGCAGCTTAGACTACAGGGGCCCGAACACCGGGGAGCTGTTTTTT. It translates to CASSLDYRGPNTGELFF. Full variable domain (rest looked up from reference TRBV7-8 and TRBJ2-2): GAGVSQSPRYKVAKRGQDVALRCDPISGHVSLFWYQQALGQGPEFLTYFQNEAQLDKSGLPSDRFFAERPEGSVSTLKIQRTQQEDSAVYLCASSLDYRGPNTGELFFGEGSRLTVL.